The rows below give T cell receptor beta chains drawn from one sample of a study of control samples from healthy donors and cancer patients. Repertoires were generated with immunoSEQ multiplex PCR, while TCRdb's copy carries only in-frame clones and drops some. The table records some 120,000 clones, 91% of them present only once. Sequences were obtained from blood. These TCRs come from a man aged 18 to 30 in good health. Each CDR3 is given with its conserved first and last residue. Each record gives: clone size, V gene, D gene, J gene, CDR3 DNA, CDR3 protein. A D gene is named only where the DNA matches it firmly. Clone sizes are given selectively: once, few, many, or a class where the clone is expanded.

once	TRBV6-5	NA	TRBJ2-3	TGTGCCAGCAGTTACACACACAAAGATACGCAGTATTTT	CASSYTHKDTQYF
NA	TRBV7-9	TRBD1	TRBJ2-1	TGTGCCAGCAGGCTTAGTCGAACAGGGGGCAGTGAGCAGTTCTTC	CASRLSRTGGSEQFF
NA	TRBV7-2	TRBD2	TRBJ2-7	TGTGCCAGCAGCTTCGGTAGCGGGGGCTACGAGCAGTACTTC	CASSFGSGGYEQYF
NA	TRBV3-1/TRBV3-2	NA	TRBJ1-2	TGTGCCAGCAGCCAAGACCTCCGGGGGGACTATGGCTACACCTTC	CASSQDLRGDYGYTF
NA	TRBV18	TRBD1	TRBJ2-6	TGTGCCAGCTCACGAGGGGGCGCGGCTGGGGCCAACGTCCTGACTTTC	CASSRGGAAGANVLTF
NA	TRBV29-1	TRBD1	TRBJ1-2	TGCAGCGTTGGGACAGGAGCCAACTATGGCTACACCTTC	CSVGTGANYGYTF
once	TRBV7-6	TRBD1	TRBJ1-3	TGTGCCAGCAGCTTCAACACAGGGGGATCTGGAAACACCATATATTTT	CASSFNTGGSGNTIYF
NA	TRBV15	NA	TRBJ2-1	TGTGCCACCAGCAGAGATTGGGGGTCCAAGCGGTACAATGAGCAGTTCTTC	CATSRDWGSKRYNEQFF
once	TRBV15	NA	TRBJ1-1	TGTGCCACCAGCAGAGGAGACCAGAACACGAACACTGAAGCTTTCTTT	CATSRGDQNTNTEAFF
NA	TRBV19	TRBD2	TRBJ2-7	TGTGCCAGTAGCACGACTAGCGGGGGGCCTCCCTACGAGCAGTACTTC	CASSTTSGGPPYEQYF
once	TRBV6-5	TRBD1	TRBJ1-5	TGTGCCAGCAGTCGGGACAGGGGGACTCAGCCCCAGCATTTT	CASSRDRGTQPQHF
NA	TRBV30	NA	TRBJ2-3	TGTGCCTGGTTGGAGTTACCCCAGACGCAGTATTTT	CAWLELPQTQYF
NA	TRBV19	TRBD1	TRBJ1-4	TGTGCCAGTAGTATTGGACAGGTGGTTGAAAAACTGTTTTTT	CASSIGQVVEKLFF
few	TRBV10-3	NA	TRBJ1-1	TGTGCTTACTCAATAGACCCGAACACTGAAGCTTTCTTT	CAYSIDPNTEAFF
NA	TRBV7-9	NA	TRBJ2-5	TGTGCCAGCAGCTTATCTTTGGCCCAAGAGACCCAGTACTTC	CASSLSLAQETQYF